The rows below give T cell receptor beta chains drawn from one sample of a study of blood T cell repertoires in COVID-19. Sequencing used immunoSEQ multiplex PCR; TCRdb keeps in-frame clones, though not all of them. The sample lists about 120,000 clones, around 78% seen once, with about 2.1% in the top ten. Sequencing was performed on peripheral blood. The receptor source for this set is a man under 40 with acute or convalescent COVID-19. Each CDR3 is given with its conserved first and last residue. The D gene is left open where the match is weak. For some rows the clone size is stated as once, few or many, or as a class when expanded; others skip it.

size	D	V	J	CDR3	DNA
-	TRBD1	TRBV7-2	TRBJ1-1	CASSSPQGLVAFF	TGTGCCAGCAGCTCGCCACAGGGGCTGGTAGCTTTCTTT
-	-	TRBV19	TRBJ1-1	CASSNRERNTEAFF	TGTGCCAGTAGTAACAGGGAGAGGAACACTGAAGCTTTCTTT
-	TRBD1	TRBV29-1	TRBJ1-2	CSVGKAASGGGDGYTF	TGCAGCGTTGGCAAAGCAGCTTCAGGGGGTGGGGACGGCTACACCTTC
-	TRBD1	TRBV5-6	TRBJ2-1	CASSWAGTGGINEQFF	TGTGCCAGCAGCTGGGCCGGGACAGGGGGCATCAATGAGCAGTTCTTC
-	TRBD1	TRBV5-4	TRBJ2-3	CASSPDRGRADTQYF	TGTGCCAGCAGCCCGGACAGGGGCCGGGCAGATACGCAGTATTTT
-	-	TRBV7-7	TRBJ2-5	CASSLGTIKSGTQYF	TGTGCTAGCAGCTTAGGTACAATAAAAAGCGGGACCCAGTACTTC
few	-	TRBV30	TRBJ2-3	CAWRGYGGRDTDTQYF	TGTGCCTGGAGGGGGTACGGGGGACGGGACACAGATACGCAGTATTTT
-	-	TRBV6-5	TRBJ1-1	CASSQGNTEAFF	TGTGCCAGCAGTCAGGGGAACACTGAAGCTTTCTTT
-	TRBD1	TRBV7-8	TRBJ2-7	CASSDRTGGKSYEQYF	TGTGCCAGCAGCGATCGGACAGGGGGCAAGTCCTACGAGCAGTACTTC
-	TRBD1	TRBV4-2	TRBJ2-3	CASSQTGRQGYDTDTQYF	TGTGCCAGCAGCCAAACAGGACGACAGGGCTACGACACAGATACGCAGTATTTT
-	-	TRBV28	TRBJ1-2	CASSFLNPQGYGYTF	TGTGCCAGCAGTTTCCTTAACCCCCAGGGGTATGGCTACACCTTC
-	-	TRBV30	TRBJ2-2	CAWSRSPTGELFF	TGTGCCTGGAGTCGGAGCCCTACCGGGGAGCTGTTTTTT
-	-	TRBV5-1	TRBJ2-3	CASSRRESTDTQYF	TGCGCCAGCAGCCGGAGGGAGTCCACAGATACGCAGTATTTT
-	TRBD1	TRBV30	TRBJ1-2	CASPGQGIDGYTF	TGTGCCTCGCCGGGACAGGGGATTGATGGCTACACCTTC
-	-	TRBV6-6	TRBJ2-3	CASTPLRTDTQYF	TGTGCCAGCACGCCCCTCCGGACAGATACGCAGTATTTT
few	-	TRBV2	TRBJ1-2	CASSAGTNYGYTF	TGTGCCAGCAGTGCGGGGACTAACTATGGCTACACCTTC
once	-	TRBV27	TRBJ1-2	CASSLDGNYGYTF	TGTGCCAGCAGCCTTGACGGGAACTATGGCTACACCTTC
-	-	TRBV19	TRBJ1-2	CASTPDTGSYGYTF	TGTGCCAGTACCCCGGACACCGGATCCTATGGCTACACCTTC